This T cell receptor (beta chain) was sequenced for a study of identical twins. This clonotype was counted ten times or more. What it binds is unknown. General observations from the study: Out-of-frame alpha sequences common to twins exhibited an excess of low generation probability. Researchers caution that invariant MAIT and iNKT cells could partly confound zero-insertion analyses. The study reached conclusions through statistical analysis that was cross-sectional, not following the same donors.

Germline lookup yields CDR1 SGHTA and CDR2 FQGNSA. CDR3 length: 14 residues. The V segment lost 6 bases and the J segment 5 bases; nucleotides outside the gene matches: 3. TCRdb re-derived calls from the 5' RACE reads in MiXCR, one entry per CDR3 protein. The profile covers around 100,000 distinct CDR3 sequences, with about 5.6% appearing a single time and approximately 12% taken by the ten largest. The sample consisted of memory T cells sorted from blood. This TCR derives from a woman aged 45-65 years in good health. The chain couples TRBV7-2 to TRBJ2-1; 11 nucleotides match TRBD2. The CDR3 region has the DNA TGTGCCAGCAGAGGGACTAGCGGAAACAATGAGCAGTTCTTC. Amino acid sequence: CASRGTSGNNEQFF.